Below are 22 T cell receptor beta chains sequenced from a single sample in a study of neoadjuvant anti-PD-1 for oral cavity cancer. This table comes from immunoSEQ multiplex PCR, and its TCRdb copy is limited to in-frame clones, with some not included. The sample lists about 14,000 clones; around 75% were seen once. The sequencing used PBMCs, collected before nivolumab (anti-PD-1) treatment. The receptors shown here come from a person between 40 and 85 years old with oral cavity squamous cell carcinoma.

This clone was observed a handful of times. The CDR3 coding sequence is TGTGCCAGCAGCTTAAGCGGGGGGCTGGCAGATACGCAGTATTTT. Protein: CASSLSGGLADTQYF. V gene TRBV5-6 combines with J gene TRBJ2-3, with 9 bases lining up with TRBD2. Germline V gene data show CDR1 as SGHDT and CDR2 as YYEEEE. The V segment lost 2 bases and the J segment 4 bases; nucleotides outside the gene matches: 5. The CDR3 totals 15 residues.

This clone was counted between two and nine times. In DNA, the CDR3 is TGTGCCAGCAGCCCACAGGTATTCAACACCGGGGAGCTGTTTTTT. As protein: CASSPQVFNTGELFF. This chain connects TRBV7-6 to TRBJ2-2; the D gene is possibly TRBD1 (5 bases). V was pared by 5 bases and J by 2 bases, with 12 bases between. The germline gives CDR1 SGHVS, CDR2 FNYEAQ. This CDR3 region has 15 residues.

This chain links TRBV6-8 with TRBJ2-2; TRBD2 matches 7 bases. V was pared by 9 bases and J by 5 bases, with 15 bases of the junction left unmatched. The CDR3 contains 16 residues. Germline values: CDR1 MNHGY, CDR2 SAAAGT. The CDR3 bases are TGTGCCAGACCCCCCACCCGGCGGGAGAGGACCGGGGAGCTGTTTTTT. Its protein product is CARPPTRRERTGELFF.

This clone was picked up one time. The chain recombines TRBV7-2 with TRBJ2-2; D remains ambiguous. Germline values: CDR1 SGHTA, CDR2 FQGNSA. The CDR3 has 14 amino acids. The ends were cut back, 1 base at V and 4 bases at J, with 7 bases in the middle. The CDR3 DNA sequence: TGTGCCAGCAGCTTAGGGACGGGCACCGGGGAGCTGTTTTTT. This translates into CASSLGTGTGELFF. Complete variable domain (other parts from reference TRBV7-2 and TRBJ2-2): GAGVSQSPSNKVTEKGKDVELRCDPISGHTALYWYRQSLGQGLEFLIYFQGNSAPDKSGLPSDRFSAERTGGSVSTLTIQRTQQEDSAVYLCASSLGTGTGELFFGEGSRLTVL.

In this sample, this clone turned up once. CDR3 residues: CASSLDPGAGAPSGNTIYF. Here the CDR3 DNA reads TGTGCCAGCAGCTTGGACCCAGGGGCCGGTGCCCCCTCTGGAAACACCATATATTTT. The genes are TRBV5-4 and TRBJ1-3; D is possibly TRBD1 (6 bases). The ends were cut back, 0 bases at V and 0 bases at J, with 19 bases in the middle. Germline CDR1 and CDR2: SGHNT and YYREEE (reference sequence). The CDR3 sequence is 19 residues long.

V usage is TRBV7-6 and J usage is TRBJ1-1, with 7 bases aligning to TRBD1. Trimming at V came to 4 bases and at J to 8 bases, leaving 13 bases not matched to a gene. Germline V gene sequence: CDR1 SGHVS, CDR2 FNYEAQ. This CDR3 has 15 residues. The CDR3 nucleotides are TGTGCCAGCAGCTCAAGACAGGGCCGGACACGAGAAGCTTTCTTT. Protein sequence: CASSSRQGRTREAFF. The complete variable domain, with remaining parts taken from reference TRBV7-6 and TRBJ1-1, reads GAGVSQSPRYKVTKRGQDVALRCDPISGHVSLYWYRQALGQGPEFLTYFNYEAQQDKSGLPNDRFSAERPEGSISTLTIQRTEQRDSAMYRCASSSRQGRTREAFFGQGTRLTVV.

The chain couples TRBV6-1 to TRBJ1-2; no firm D call. The CDR3 covers 16 residues. Germline V CDR1 and CDR2: MNHNS, SASEGT. Trimming removed 0 bases from V and 8 bases from J, with 19 bases in between. Here the CDR3 DNA reads TGTGCCAGCAGTGAAGCGTCATACAGAAGGGTGGGGGGCTACACCTTC. Residues: CASSEASYRRVGGYTF.

A single count supports this clone. The V gene is TRBV10-3, the J gene TRBJ2-1; weak D call: TRBD1 (5 bases). V was shortened by 3 bases and J by 7 bases, with 13 bases between the two germline ends. The length of the CDR3 is 14 residues. Germline CDR1 is ENHRY and CDR2 is SYGVKD. The CDR3 DNA reads TGTGCCATCAGTGACCCCTTTAGGGGTAATGAGCAGTTCTTC. This sequence encodes CAISDPFRGNEQFF.

This chain uses TRBV5-1 with TRBJ1-6; a possible D gene is TRBD1 (5 bases). Germline V gene sequence: CDR1 SGHRS, CDR2 YFSETQ. The V and J ends lost 4 bases and 5 bases respectively, with 16 bases between them. This CDR3 region has 16 residues. CDR3 region: CASSPEGRADNSPLHF. CDR3 nucleotide sequence: TGCGCCAGCAGCCCGGAGGGGAGAGCGGATAATTCACCCCTCCACTTT. The full variable domain, completed using reference TRBV5-1 and TRBJ1-6, is KAGVTQTPRYLIKTRGQQVTLSCSPISGHRSVSWYQQTPGQGLQFLFEYFSETQRNKGNFPGRFSGRQFSNSRSEMNVSTLELGDSALYLCASSPEGRADNSPLHFGNGTRLTVT.

The rearrangement uses TRBV4-1 and TRBJ2-3; D remains ambiguous. Germline values: CDR1 MGHRA, CDR2 YSYEKL. This CDR3 is 16 amino acids long. V lost 0 bases to trimming and J lost 0 bases, with 10 bases between them. The CDR3 region has the DNA TGCGCCAGCAGCCAAGAGTCAGAACGGAGCACAGATACGCAGTATTTT. Amino acids: CASSQESERSTDTQYF.

The chain couples TRBV27 to TRBJ2-3; D is perhaps TRBD2 (6 bases). Germline-derived CDR1 and CDR2 are MNHEY and SMNVEV (reference sequence). The V and J ends lost 3 bases and 2 bases respectively, with 12 bases between them. This CDR3 is 15 amino acids long. This CDR3 is CASSFRRGLTDTQYF. The DNA for the CDR3 is TGTGCCAGCAGTTTTCGGCGGGGCCTCACAGATACGCAGTATTTT.

The V gene is TRBV10-2, the J gene TRBJ2-1; 9 nucleotides align to TRBD2. CDR1 is WSHSY, CDR2 SAAADI, per germline. Trimming at V came to 6 bases and at J to 7 bases, leaving 10 bases not matched to a gene. This CDR3 is built from 15 residues. For the CDR3, the DNA is TGCGCCAGCAGACCTAGCGGGACTAGCAGGAATGAGCAGTTCTTC. Amino acid sequence: CASRPSGTSRNEQFF.

The sample holds one count of this clone. The V and J genes are TRBV6-1 and TRBJ1-3, with a weak D call TRBD1 (5 bases). There are 14 residues in the CDR3. Germline values: CDR1 MNHNS, CDR2 SASEGT. Deletions cut 10 bases from V and 3 bases from J, with 16 bases between. CDR3 coding DNA: TGTGCCACCAGAGCCTGGGACTTTGGAAACACCATATATTTT. Residues: CATRAWDFGNTIYF.

This clone was observed once. The chain recombines TRBV7-2 with TRBJ1-3; D gene uncertain. This CDR3 is 15 amino acids long. Germline lookup yields CDR1 SGHTA and CDR2 FQGNSA. V lost 5 bases to trimming and J lost 0 bases, with 11 bases between them. CDR3 loop: CASSTALYSGNTIYF. The CDR3 nucleotides are TGTGCCAGCAGCACCGCCTTGTACTCTGGAAACACCATATATTTT.

Points on this clone: Different DNA sequences within this sample yield the same CDR3. The CDR3, as DNA: TGCAGCGCCCGGGAATGGGCCTCCTACGAGCAGTACTTC. Translation: CSAREWASYEQYF. This chain uses TRBV29-1 with TRBJ2-7; D is perhaps TRBD2 (5 bases). CDR3 length equals 13 residues. With 7 bases removed from V and 0 bases from J, the gap between germline ends came to 13 bases. Per the germline V gene, CDR1 is SQVTM and CDR2 is ANQGSEA.

This clone appeared once. The V call is TRBV2, the J call TRBJ2-1, with 7 bases that match TRBD1. V was clipped by 6 bases and J by 7 bases; unmatched bases: 12. The CDR3 loop spans 15 amino acids. The germline V gene has CDR1 SNHLY and CDR2 FYNNEI. Here the CDR3 reads CASSAQGIILNEQFF. The CDR3 bases are TGTGCCAGCAGCGCACAGGGGATAATCTTGAATGAGCAGTTCTTC.

The chain has TRBV5-1 and TRBJ2-7; D perhaps matches TRBD2 (5 bases). Trimming cost V 0 bases and J 3 bases, with 7 bases left between them. Germline V gene sequence: CDR1 SGHRS, CDR2 YFSETQ. The CDR3 has 13 amino acids. CDR3 in amino acids: CASSLAGIYEQYF. The DNA for the CDR3 is TGCGCCAGCAGCTTGGCGGGGATCTACGAGCAGTACTTC.

This clone occurred a few times. J is TRBJ1-6 and V is TRBV5-1; 12 positions agree with TRBD1. V lost 3 bases and J lost 12; bases outside the gene matches: 16. Per the germline V gene, CDR1 is SGHRS and CDR2 is YFSETQ. CDR3 length: 18 residues. CDR3 nucleotide sequence: TGCGCCAGCAGCTCCGGGACAGGGGGCCGTGTGTGGATTTTACCCCTCCACTTT. Amino acid sequence: CASSSGTGGRVWILPLHF.

V usage is TRBV10-3 and J usage is TRBJ1-6, with D possibly TRBD1 on 5 matching bases. Germline CDR1 is ENHRY and CDR2 is SYGVKD. Trimming shortened V by 2 bases and J by 1 base, and 6 bases separated the two germline ends. The CDR3 is made up of 15 amino acids. CDR3 region: CAISEEGSYNSPLHF. CDR3 bases: TGTGCCATCAGTGAGGAGGGGTCCTATAATTCACCCCTCCACTTT.

The rearrangement uses TRBV30 and TRBJ1-3; the D gene is possibly TRBD1 (5 bases). V lost 4 bases to trimming and J lost 0 bases, with 22 bases between them. Germline assignment: CDR1 GTSNPN and CDR2 SVGIG (reference sequence). The CDR3 is made up of 18 amino acids. This CDR3 is CAWNGARNYIYSGNTIYF. The DNA of the CDR3 is TGTGCCTGGAATGGGGCCAGGAATTACATTTACTCTGGAAACACCATATATTTT.

This chain connects TRBV5-1 to TRBJ1-6; possibly TRBD1 for D (6 bases). In germline, CDR1 is SGHRS, CDR2 YFSETQ. V was trimmed by 3 bases and J by 10 bases, leaving 20 bases between them. The CDR3 runs 16 residues. The CDR3 DNA follows: TGCGCCAGCAGCTCCCTGGGGGGCGCGGTAGGATCACCCCTCCACTTT. Its translation: CASSSLGGAVGSPLHF.

The rearrangement joins TRBV10-3 to TRBJ2-1; D gene ambiguous. Trimming shortened V by 6 bases and J by 0 bases, and 12 bases separated the two germline ends. CDR1 ENHRY and CDR2 SYGVKD come from the germline V gene. This CDR3 has 15 amino acids. CDR3 coding DNA: TGTGCCATCAGCGATGCGGTAAGCTCCTACAATGAGCAGTTCTTC. It is translated as CAISDAVSSYNEQFF.